This T cell receptor beta chain was captured by sequencing in a study of PD-L1 blockade in urothelial cancer (dated by TCRdb to 2017 to 2019). Context from the whole study: All patients started therapy around 2014 and received atezolizumab 1,200 mg intravenously every 3 weeks. The study, an exploratory multi-omic analysis, examined somatic, immune and clinical correlates of response to PD-L1 blockade with atezolizumab in urothelial cancer. Patients had an ECOG performance status of 0 or 1 and had received between 0 and 3 prior chemotherapy regimens. TCR sequencing covered pretreatment tumor samples and matched, serially collected peripheral blood taken before and after atezolizumab treatment. Fewer than ten patients reached durable clinical benefit, while roughly 22 patients did not. Whole exome sequencing and RNA sequencing of pretreatment tumors were performed alongside TCR sequencing in the same patients. Durable clinical benefit was defined as progression-free survival longer than 6 months, and TCR features were also tested against progression-free and overall survival. Pretreatment blood TCR-seq was available for fewer than 30 patients, at least one posttreatment blood collection was obtained for approximately 25 patients, and tumor TCR-seq was available for approximately 25 patients. Blood samples were analyzed at two time points: 3 weeks after treatment start (second dose) and 6 weeks after treatment start. Blood samples yielded a median of roughly 140,000 T cells and approximately 83,000 unique TCRs, with median clonality roughly 0.084. Twenty-five of 29 patients were identified as males with urothelial cancer of bladder origin, and a prior smoking history was reported by 18 of 29 patients.

What this sample's time point label stands for: peripheral blood 6 weeks after treatment start. A total of 25 to 35 patients with locally advanced or metastatic urothelial carcinoma, treated at Memorial Sloan Kettering on a trial protocol, made up the cohort. Peripheral blood mononuclear cells were collected pretreatment and during treatment, with between 1 and 8 total time points per patient. The Qiagen DNeasy Blood extraction kit was used to purify genomic DNA from total PBMCs and from tumor samples. PBMCs were collected pretreatment and during treatment, and were isolated and stored as previously described. Study-wide conclusions, independent of this receptor: Improved progression-free and overall survival was found to be associated with pretreatment peripheral blood TCR clonality below the median. Because the sample size was small (n of about 27) and many of the analyses were exploratory, the results are meant to be hypothesis-generating. At 3 weeks after the start of treatment, tumor-associated TCR clones in peripheral blood had expanded more in patients with durable benefit (n of about 22, p = 0.022).

This clone has just a few counts. Which antigen it targets is not known. No much larger clone exists at a distance of one base, and base qualities are not known. Other DNA sequences within the sample encode an identical CDR3. Each PCR received spiked-in synthetic TCR analog templates so that absolute template abundance could be estimated from read counts. The immunoSEQ assay was used to amplify TCRbeta CDR3 regions from genomic DNA with bias-controlled V and J gene primers. Sequencing of rearranged TCRbeta segments was performed at approximately 20X coverage. Regarding the original processing steps: Clustering was used to correct sequencing errors, and CDR3s were annotated against IMGT to assign V, D and J genes. Only productive TCRbeta rearrangements were used in downstream analyses, excluding out-of-frame or stop-codon sequences. Clonality was computed as one minus Shannon entropy normalized by the log of the number of unique productive sequences. Clones differing between time points or between blood and tumor were identified by Fisher's exact test with Benjamini-Hochberg correction at adjusted p below 0.01. Drawn from immuneACCESS, this table holds only the in-frame rearrangements with V and J called that TCRdb kept. Clones are partly lost; checked studies trace under half to an unresolved V gene and leave the rest unexplained. That table supplies the V and J calls and clone size; D and trimming were determined from the DNA. This sample holds 50,000 or so clones; under 85% were observed only once. The biggest ten clones account for 1.9% of the sample.

The germline V gene (reference sequence) specifies MNHEY as CDR1 and SMNVEV as CDR2. For this chain, trimming is 4 bases at the V end and 3 bases at the J end, and the number of junction bases without a gene match is 6. Taken from cysteine to phenylalanine, the CDR3 has 15 residues. Only the CDR3 part of the read is kept: 45 bases, read in frame from the first base. The TCR sequence derives from a man aged 45-60 years with urothelial cancer. The sample consisted of PBMCs, taken around atezolizumab (anti-PD-L1) treatment. Recombination connected TRBV27 to TRBJ1-2; 9 of the junction bases match TRBD1. The DNA sequence is as follows: TGTGCCAGCAGTTCCGGGACAGGGAGACACTATGGCTACACCTTC. Its product reads: CASSSGTGRHYGYTF.